This section outlines one T cell receptor (beta chain) sequence together with its context. The target of this receptor is not known. No clone much larger than this one lies a single base away; base qualities are absent. The cysteine opens and the phenylalanine closes a CDR3 of 16 amino acids. The read is trimmed to its CDR3 DNA, 48 bases read in frame from base 1. V lost 6 bases and J lost 4 bases, and the count of bases not matched to a germline gene is 6. From the germline V gene, CDR1 is SGHVS and CDR2 is FNYEAQ. Donors formed part of the validation cohort, which comprised 120 subjects and was distinct from the first cohort of under 750 subjects. Library construction relied on the immunoSEQ multiplex PCR assay. The paper's data handling went like this. To diagnose cytomegalovirus status from the catalog of TCR beta chain sequences, a statistical classification framework was built. TCRdb obtained this table from immuneACCESS and retained in-frame rearrangements with V and J assigned. These tables miss some clones; where compared with another copy, unresolved V genes account for less than half of the shortfall, and the remainder is unexplained. V and J calls and clone size are given by that table; D and trimming were obtained from the DNA. The sample records 120,000 to 150,000 clones, roughly 81% of which are singletons. The ten largest make up 1.4% to 1.5% of the sample.

The sample originates from a study of cytomegalovirus exposure and HLA in healthy donors (dated by TCRdb to 2016 to 2017). Looking at the study overall: According to a later analysis, the 110 or so validation repertoires were produced on the same platform as the 666 repertoires of the first cohort. The study aimed to test whether signatures of past pathogen exposure could be identified by cataloging public T cell receptors. Along with the roughly 610-subject first cohort, a separate validation cohort of around 120 different subjects was used. The study combined high-throughput TCR immunosequencing, statistical association of individual TCRs with disease status, and machine learning to predict cytomegalovirus infection status.

What the authors observed across the whole study: The validation cohort had no HLA typing available for a later analysis, so co-occurrence within that cohort was assessed over all 120 or so repertoires. In the study, around 150 TCR beta chains were listed as associated with cytomegalovirus. According to the authors, the approach could potentially be generalized to other disease states and immunological phenotypes. Most TCR sequences were observed very rarely across donors, whereas some public TCRs were present in many individuals. Subsequent analysis determined that TCRs grouped into clusters in the first cohort also showed a tendency toward co-occurrence across the 120 validation repertoires, and 85% to 95% of cluster scores exceeded 0. The classifier was reported to diagnose cytomegalovirus status with high specificity and sensitivity in both the original and validation cohorts. Three of the identified cytomegalovirus-associated TCR beta chains were confirmed in vitro to be specific for cytomegalovirus antigens.

Rearrangement joined TRBV7-6 to TRBJ2-2, with 12 central nucleotides matching TRBD2. This TCR derives from a woman aged 25-40 years in good health and CMV-seronegative. Material: PBMCs. The encoded CDR3 is CASRLTSGGSTGELFF. The sequence in DNA is TGTGCCAGCAGGTTAACTAGCGGGGGGAGCACCGGGGAGCTGTTTTTT.